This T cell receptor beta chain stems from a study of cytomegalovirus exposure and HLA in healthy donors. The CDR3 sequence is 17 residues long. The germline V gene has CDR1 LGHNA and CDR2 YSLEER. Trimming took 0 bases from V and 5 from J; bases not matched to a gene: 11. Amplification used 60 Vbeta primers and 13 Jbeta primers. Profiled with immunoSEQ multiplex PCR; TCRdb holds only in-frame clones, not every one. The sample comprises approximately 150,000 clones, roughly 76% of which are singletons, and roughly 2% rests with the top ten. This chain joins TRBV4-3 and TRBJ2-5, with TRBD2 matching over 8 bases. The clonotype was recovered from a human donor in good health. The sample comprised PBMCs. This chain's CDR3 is CASSQDRGAGAGETQYF. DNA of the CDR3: TGCGCCAGCAGCCAAGATCGGGGAGCGGGGGCCGGGGAGACCCAGTACTTC.